This T cell receptor (beta chain) was observed in a study of blood T cells in healthy people across ages. Total RNA was isolated from each sample in quantities of at least 6 micrograms. A second PCR, run for roughly 7 to 12 cycles, used a sample-barcoded 5' primer plus a J-beta primer mix. TCRdb analysed the 5' RACE reads with MiXCR anew, one entry per CDR3 protein. The sample has 650,000 to 1,000,000 distinct CDR3 sequences, 30% to 45% seen once. This clonotype was picked up a small number of times. The sequenced sample was blood. The TCR was taken from a man aged 18 to 30 in good health.

As DNA, the CDR3 is TGTGCCAGCAGCCGTACGAATTCCCTACACGGGGAGACCCAGTACTTC. As protein: CASSRTNSLHGETQYF. This rearrangement joins TRBV7-9 to TRBJ2-5; D ambiguous. Germline lookup yields CDR1 SEHNR and CDR2 FQNEAQ (reference sequence). V lost 5 bases and J 5 bases, leaving 21 bases between the germline ends. The length of the CDR3 is 16 residues.